The 5 T cell receptor beta chains listed next were all sequenced from one sample in a study of T cells of healthy individuals. MiXCR was run by TCRdb on the 5' RACE reads, yielding one entry per CDR3 protein. Seen here are approximately 52,000 distinct CDR3 sequences, 14% to 15% observed once, and the top ten hold roughly 15%. These receptor sequences come from a human donor in good health.

This clonotype was observed a handful of times. The rearrangement joins TRBV7-9 to TRBJ2-3; 9 bases line up with TRBD1. CDR3 size: 17 residues. CDR1 is SEHNR, CDR2 FQNEAQ, per germline (reference sequence). The junction had 13 bases not matched to a gene; V was cut back by 5 bases and J by 4 bases. CDR3 amino acids: CASSPDAGTGFPDTQYF. CDR3 coding DNA: TGTGCCAGCAGCCCAGACGCCGGGACAGGGTTCCCAGATACGCAGTATTTT.

This clonotype came up a few times. In DNA form, the CDR3 reads TGTGCCAGCTTTTCGGGACTAGCGACAACCTACGAGCAGTACTTC. It codes for CASFSGLATTYEQYF. The chain carries TRBV6-2 or TRBV6-3 and TRBJ2-7; 10 nucleotides agree with TRBD2. Germline V gene sequence: CDR1 MNHEY, CDR2 SVGEGT. This CDR3 region has 15 residues. J was trimmed by 2 bases and V by 8 bases; bases with no gene match: 9.

This rearrangement joins TRBV7-9 to TRBJ2-7, with 8 bases aligning to TRBD1. With 4 bases clipped from V and 6 bases from J, the junction kept 5 bases outside the gene matches. Per the germline V gene, CDR1 is SEHNR and CDR2 is FQNEAQ (reference sequence). This CDR3 is 13 amino acids long. The CDR3 loop reads CASSSQGAFEQYF. As DNA, the CDR3 is TGTGCCAGCAGCTCCCAGGGGGCGTTCGAGCAGTACTTC.

This clonotype turned up a few times. The CDR3 protein is CASSRRRGAAARLFF. The CDR3 nucleotides read TGCGCCAGCAGCCGAAGACGTGGGGCGGCGGCCAGACTGTTTTTT. This sequence joins TRBV4-3 and TRBJ2-2; D is possibly TRBD1 (5 bases). Trimming took 4 bases from V and 14 from J, leaving 23 bases between them. Looked up from germline, CDR1 is LGHNA and CDR2 is YSLEER. There are 15 residues in the CDR3.

This clonotype came up a few times. This rearrangement joins TRBV9 to TRBJ2-5; D possibly corresponds to TRBD2 (7 bases). V lost 0 bases and J 7 bases, leaving 16 bases between the germline ends. This CDR3 contains 15 residues. Germline assignment: CDR1 SGDLS and CDR2 YYNGEE. The CDR3 DNA reads as TGTGCCAGCAGCGTAGGGGGGGGCATGGTAGGGACCCAGTACTTC. It translates to CASSVGGGMVGTQYF.